This TCR beta chain was captured by sequencing in a study of T-cell reconstitution after alpha-beta-depleted transplantation in children. Study outcomes and limitations: Expanded graft clones, several hundred of them, were reportedly the source of alpha-beta T cells about two months after transplant.

Only a few counts were recorded for this clonotype. The antigen remains unidentified. V shed 7 bases and J shed 8 bases, with 17 bases lying between them. From germline, CDR1 is SQVTM and CDR2 ANQGSEA. The CDR3 is made up of 12 amino acids. For TCRbeta, the library was prepared with unique molecular identifiers. MiXCR was run by TCRdb on the PCR reads, yielding one entry per CDR3 protein. The sample shows 70,000 or so distinct CDR3 sequences, roughly 10% of them seen only once. Sequences were derived from PBMCs, sampled before TCRalphabeta/CD19-depleted stem cell transplant. This clonotype was sampled from a boy aged 5 to 17 with acute myeloid leukemia, due to receive a stem cell transplant. This rearrangement joins TRBV29-1 to TRBJ1-2, with D possibly being TRBD1 (5 bases). The CDR3 DNA reads TGCAGCGCCCGGGACGTCGATTCGGGCTACACCTTC. This encodes CSARDVDSGYTF.